The T cell receptor beta chain described here comes from a study of T cell changes during pregnancy in multiple sclerosis (dated by TCRdb to the late 2010s). Turning to the overall study: Changes in the T cell repertoire over the course of pregnancy were examined in this study in women with multiple sclerosis.

The library came from the immunoSEQ multiplex PCR assay. Here the immuneACCESS table is served through TCRdb, limited to in-frame sequences with V and J called. Missing clones are a known gap in these copies; in checked studies unresolved V genes cover under half, and the rest lacks a known reason. Present in this sample are about 42,000 clones, approximately 91% of which were seen just once. Almost 2% of the sample rests with the top ten. With regard to this clone: Which antigen it targets is not known. Compared with germline, one end of the junction differs, possibly owing to a read error. The sample holds other DNA sequences that translate to the same CDR3.

The sequence was obtained from a female donor in good health, enrolled as a control in a pregnancy study. This sample comprised CD4+ T cells from peripheral blood mononuclear cells, obtained after pregnancy.

The CDR3 loop reads CASSLKDSGTTNTGELFF. The nucleotide sequence is given as TGCGCCAGCAGCTTGAAGGACTCCGGGACTACGAACACTGGGGAGCTGTTTTTT. The rearranged segments are TRBV5-1 and TRBJ2-2; TRBD2 agrees with 7 junctional bases. According to the germline V gene, CDR1 reads SGHRS and CDR2 reads YFSETQ. The CDR3 spans 18 residues, from the cysteine through the phenylalanine. The kept DNA is CDR3 alone, 54 bases in frame from the first base.